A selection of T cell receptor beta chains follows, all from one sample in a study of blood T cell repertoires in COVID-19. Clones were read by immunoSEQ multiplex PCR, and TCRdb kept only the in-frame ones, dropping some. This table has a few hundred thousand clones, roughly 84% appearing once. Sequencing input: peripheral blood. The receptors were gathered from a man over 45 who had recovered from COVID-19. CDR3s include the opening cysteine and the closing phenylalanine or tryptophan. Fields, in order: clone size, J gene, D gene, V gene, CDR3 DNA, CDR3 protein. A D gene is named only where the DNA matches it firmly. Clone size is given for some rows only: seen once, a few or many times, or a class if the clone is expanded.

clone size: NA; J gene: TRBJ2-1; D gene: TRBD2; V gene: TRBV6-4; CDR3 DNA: TGTGCCAGCAGTCAAAGCGGGAGGGCCAATGAGCAGTTCTTC; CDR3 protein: CASSQSGRANEQFF
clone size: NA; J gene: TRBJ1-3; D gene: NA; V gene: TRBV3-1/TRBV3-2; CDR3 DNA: TGTGCCAGCAGCCCACTAAGATGGGACACCATATATTTT; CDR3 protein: CASSPLRWDTIYF
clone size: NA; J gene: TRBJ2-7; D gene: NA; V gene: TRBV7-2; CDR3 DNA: TGTGCCAGCAGCCCCCAGCGGAGCTCCTACGAGCAGTACTTC; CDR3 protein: CASSPQRSSYEQYF
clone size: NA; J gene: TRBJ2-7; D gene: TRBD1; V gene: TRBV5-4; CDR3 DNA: TGTGCCAGCAGCTATCGGGACAGACCCTACGAGCAGTACTTC; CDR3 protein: CASSYRDRPYEQYF
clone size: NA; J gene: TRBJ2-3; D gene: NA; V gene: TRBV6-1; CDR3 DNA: TGTGCCAGCAGTGAAGGGGCGCTAGATACGCAGTATTTT; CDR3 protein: CASSEGALDTQYF
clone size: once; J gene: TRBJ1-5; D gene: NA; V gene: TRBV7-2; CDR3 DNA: TGTGCCAGCAGCTTTAGGACGGGAGAGGGTCAGCCCCAGCATTTT; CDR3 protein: CASSFRTGEGQPQHF
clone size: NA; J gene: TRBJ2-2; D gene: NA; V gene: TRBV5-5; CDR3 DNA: TGTGCCAGCAGCTTGACCACAGGGTCCGGGGAGCTGTTTTTT; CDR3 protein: CASSLTTGSGELFF
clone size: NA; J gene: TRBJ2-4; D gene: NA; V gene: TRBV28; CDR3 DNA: TGTGCCAGCATCGGGGGAGCGACAAACATTCAGTACTTC; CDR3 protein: CASIGGATNIQYF
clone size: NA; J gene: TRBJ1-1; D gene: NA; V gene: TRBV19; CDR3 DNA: TGTGCCAGTAGTATAAAGACCGGGACTGAAGCTTTCTTT; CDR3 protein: CASSIKTGTEAFF
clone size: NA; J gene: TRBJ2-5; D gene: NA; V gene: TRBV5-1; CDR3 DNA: TGCGCCAGCAGCCCCGGACAGCTAGGGGCCCAGTACTTC; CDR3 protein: CASSPGQLGAQYF
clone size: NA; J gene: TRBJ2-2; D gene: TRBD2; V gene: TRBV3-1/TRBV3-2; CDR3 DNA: TGTGCCAGCAGCCAAGATAAGACTAGCGGGAGGGCTGGCACCGGGGAGCTGTTTTTT; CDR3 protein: CASSQDKTSGRAGTGELFF
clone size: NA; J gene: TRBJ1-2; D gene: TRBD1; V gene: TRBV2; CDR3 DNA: TGTGCCAGCAGTCCGGGACAGAACTATGGCTACACCTTC; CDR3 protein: CASSPGQNYGYTF
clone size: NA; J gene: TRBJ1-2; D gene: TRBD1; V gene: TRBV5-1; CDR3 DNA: TGCGCCAGCAGCCCTCAGGGGGCGGGAGGCTACACCTTC; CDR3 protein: CASSPQGAGGYTF
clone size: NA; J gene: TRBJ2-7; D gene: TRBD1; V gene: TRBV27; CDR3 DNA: TGTGCCAGCAGTTGGTCGACAGGGGGCTCCTACGAGCAGTACTTC; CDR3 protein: CASSWSTGGSYEQYF
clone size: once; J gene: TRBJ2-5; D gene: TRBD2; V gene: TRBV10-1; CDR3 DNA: TGCGCCACCGAAGCGGGAGGGCTGGAGACCCAGTACTTC; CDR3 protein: CATEAGGLETQYF
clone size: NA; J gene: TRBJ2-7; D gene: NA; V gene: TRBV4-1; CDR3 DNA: TGCGCCAGCAGCCAAGACAGGGGAGTACGGGAGCAGTACTTC; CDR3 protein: CASSQDRGVREQYF
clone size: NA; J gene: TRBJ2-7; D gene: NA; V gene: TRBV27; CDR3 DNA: TGTGCCAGCAGTTTACGACAACCTAACTCCTACGAGCAGTACTTC; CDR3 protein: CASSLRQPNSYEQYF
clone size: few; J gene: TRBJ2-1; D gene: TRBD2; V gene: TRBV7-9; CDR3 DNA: TGTGCCAGCAGCTTATACGGGACTACCTCCGACCGCGCCAATGAGCAGTTCTTC; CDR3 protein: CASSLYGTTSDRANEQFF
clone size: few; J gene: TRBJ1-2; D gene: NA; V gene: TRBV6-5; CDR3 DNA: TGTGCCAGCAGGTCCACCTCACTTGGCTACACCTTC; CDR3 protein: CASRSTSLGYTF
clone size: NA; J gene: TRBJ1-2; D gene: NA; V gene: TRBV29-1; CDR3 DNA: TGCAGCGTCCCACAGGGTTCGGGGAACTATGGCTACACCTTC; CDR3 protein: CSVPQGSGNYGYTF
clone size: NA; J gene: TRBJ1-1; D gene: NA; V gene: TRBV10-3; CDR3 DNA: TGTGCCATCAGTGGGGGGAGGACTGAAGCTTTCTTT; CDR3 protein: CAISGGRTEAFF
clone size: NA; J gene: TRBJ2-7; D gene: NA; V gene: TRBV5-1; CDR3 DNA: TGCGCCAGCAGCACAGGCGGCTACGAGCAGTACTTC; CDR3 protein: CASSTGGYEQYF
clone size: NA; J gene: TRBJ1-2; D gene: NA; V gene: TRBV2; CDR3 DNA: TGTGCCAGCAAGCAGGACTATGGCTACACCTTC; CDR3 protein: CASKQDYGYTF
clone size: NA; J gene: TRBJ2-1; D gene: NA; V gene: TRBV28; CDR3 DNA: TGTGCCAGCAGGACCTTATCAGGGCCAGACAATGAGCAGTTCTTC; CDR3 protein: CASRTLSGPDNEQFF
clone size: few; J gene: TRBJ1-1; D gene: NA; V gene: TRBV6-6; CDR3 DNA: TGTGCCAGCAGTTACTCGGGGGGGAGGGACACTGAAGCTTTCTTT; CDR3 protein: CASSYSGGRDTEAFF
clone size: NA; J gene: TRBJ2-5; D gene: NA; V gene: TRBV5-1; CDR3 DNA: TGCGCCAGCAGCTTGGGTCTAGCCTCAGAGACCCAGTACTTC; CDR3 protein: CASSLGLASETQYF